Listed below are T cell receptor beta chains from one sample, sequenced in a study of blood T cell repertoires in COVID-19. The data were produced by immunoSEQ multiplex PCR, yet TCRdb's version contains in-frame clones alone and is incomplete. The data show a few hundred thousand clones, with around 90% seen just once and 5% held by the top ten. Specimen: PBMCs or T cells enriched from blood (not recorded which). Receptors originate from a man aged 30-40 years who had recovered from COVID-19. Both conserved end residues are part of each CDR3.

v_call cdr3_aa
TRBV10-2 CASSEPGQGFADTQYF
TRBV28 CASSLYGGSGEAFF
TRBV20-1 CSAGDSLQQFF
TRBV5-4 CASSLPASSGNTIYF
TRBV28 CASRTGSTRAEAFF
TRBV18 CASSPQGGATEAFF
TRBV9 CASSASGTLTYEQYF
TRBV30 CAWTRQENEQYF
TRBV9 CASSEPSGGIGETQYF
TRBV5-1 CASSLESLNYGYTF
TRBV11-2 CASSFGAGGQETQYF
TRBV2 CASTPQTYEQYF
TRBV6-5 CASSKLAGGTDTQYF
TRBV27 CASSPVRGESQPQHF
TRBV5-5 CASSLEVSGGSKTQYF
TRBV19 CASSATSYRVSGANVLTF
TRBV15 CATSRVGGRTQYF
TRBV6-1 CASSEDTITYEQYF
TRBV5-6 CASRGSPYGYTF
TRBV18 CASSQQGDTQYF
TRBV29-1 CSVGVGGARDTQYF
TRBV28 CASSSSGTYSYEQYF
TRBV15 CATSAGAQETQYF
TRBV11-2 CASSALAGAYEQYF
TRBV12-3/TRBV12-4 CASSLGGGSPLHF
TRBV21-1 CASSKALWGQGARGYTF
TRBV6-5 CASSYGSNQPQHF
TRBV13 CASSLVSKGASEQYF
TRBV6-5 CASSPSPVTYEQYF
TRBV5-1 CASTSDRYNEQFF
TRBV6-2/TRBV6-3 CASSTDREGNQPQHF
TRBV30 CAWGRQAGNTIYF
TRBV29-1 CSVEEPGQGLSGYEQYF
TRBV15 CATSNGTGNEKLFF
TRBV7-8 CASSSEVGLEQPQHF
TRBV11-2 CASSSYRANYEQYF
TRBV12-3/TRBV12-4 CASSTRVGGYTF
TRBV11-2 CASSLVARGSYNEQFF
TRBV12-3/TRBV12-4 CASSGTYEQYF
TRBV5-8 CASTRTEDEKLFF
TRBV30 CAWSATAYTEAFF
TRBV7-9 CASSPGTGELFF
TRBV9 CASSVVWTSGPNEQFF
TRBV6-5 CASSSGTGGLEAFF
TRBV6-4 CASMVEGYAFF
TRBV9 CASSVVINSPLHF
TRBV11-2 CASSLSDRVGGYTF
TRBV6-1 CASSDREYNSPLHF
TRBV7-6 CASSLAVTDTQYF
TRBV5-1 CASSIRQGADTQYF
TRBV2 CASSLDSTGELFF
TRBV6-5 CASSYREGGVYEQYF
TRBV5-1 CASSPTGGGKGYTF
TRBV5-4 CASTQTSGGVGTGELFF
TRBV3-1/TRBV3-2 CASSRAGGIYEQYF
TRBV19 CASSIIGGGTDTQYF